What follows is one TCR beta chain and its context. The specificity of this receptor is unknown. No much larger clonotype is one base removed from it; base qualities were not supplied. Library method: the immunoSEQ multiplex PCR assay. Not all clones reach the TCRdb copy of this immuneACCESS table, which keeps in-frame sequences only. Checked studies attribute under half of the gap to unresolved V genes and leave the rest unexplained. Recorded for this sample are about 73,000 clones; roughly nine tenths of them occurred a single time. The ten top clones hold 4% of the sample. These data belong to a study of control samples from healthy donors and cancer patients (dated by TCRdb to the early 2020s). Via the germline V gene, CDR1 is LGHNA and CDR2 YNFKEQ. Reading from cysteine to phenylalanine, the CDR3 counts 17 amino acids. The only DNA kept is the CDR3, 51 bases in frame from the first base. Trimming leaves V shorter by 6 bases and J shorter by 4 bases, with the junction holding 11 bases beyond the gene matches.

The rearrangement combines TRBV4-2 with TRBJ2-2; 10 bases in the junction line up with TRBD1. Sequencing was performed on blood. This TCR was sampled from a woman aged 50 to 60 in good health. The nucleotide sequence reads TGTGCCAGCAGGGACAGGGGGGGGACTAGTCCCACCGGGGAGCTGTTTTTT. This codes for CASRDRGGTSPTGELFF.